This T cell receptor (beta chain) was captured in a study of blood T cell repertoires in COVID-19. V was pared by 2 bases and J by 5 bases, with 17 bases between. CDR3 length equals 16 residues. Germline CDR1 reads SGHNT; CDR2 reads YYREEE (reference sequence). Original handling: The authors estimated nucleated cell counts from reference gene primer amplification. Sequencing was performed with immunoSEQ multiplex PCR; in TCRdb, only in-frame clones are kept and a portion is missing. V, J and clone size derive from that table, while D and trimming were established from the DNA sequence. The table lists a few hundred thousand clones, roughly 80% of them singletons, with around 1.1% in the top ten.

The specimen sequenced was peripheral blood. This TCR derives from a human donor with acute or convalescent COVID-19. The donor label of this sample is uncertain. The chain employs TRBV5-4 and TRBJ2-1, with a tentative D call TRBD1 (5 bases). CDR3 residues: CASSFIGQGRDNEQFF. CDR3 DNA: TGTGCCAGCAGCTTTATCGGACAAGGCCGGGACAATGAGCAGTTCTTC.